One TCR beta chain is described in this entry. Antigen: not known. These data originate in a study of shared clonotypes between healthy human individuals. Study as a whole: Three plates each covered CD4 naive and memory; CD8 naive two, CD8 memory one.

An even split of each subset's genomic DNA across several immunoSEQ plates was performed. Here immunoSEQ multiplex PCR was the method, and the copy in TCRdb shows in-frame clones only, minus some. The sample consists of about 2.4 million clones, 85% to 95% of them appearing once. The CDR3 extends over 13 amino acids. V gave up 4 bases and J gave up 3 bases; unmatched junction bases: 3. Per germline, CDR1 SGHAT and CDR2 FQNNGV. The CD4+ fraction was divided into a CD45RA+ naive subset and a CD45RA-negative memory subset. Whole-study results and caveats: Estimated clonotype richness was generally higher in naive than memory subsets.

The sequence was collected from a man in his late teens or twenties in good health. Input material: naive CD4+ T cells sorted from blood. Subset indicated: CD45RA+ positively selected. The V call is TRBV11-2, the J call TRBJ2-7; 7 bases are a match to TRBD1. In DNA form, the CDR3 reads TGTGCCAGCAGCTCGGACAGGTACTACGAGCAGTACTTC. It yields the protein CASSSDRYYEQYF.